The clone carrying this T cell receptor (beta chain) was seen many times. Time point denoted: after trial treatment. The treatment is: LDRT plus nivolumab, ipilimumab, low-dose cyclophosphamide and aspirin (RACIN trial). Donors were administered nivolumab, ipilimumab, aspirin and low-dose cyclophosphamide, together with low-dose radiotherapy. The sample belongs to a study of low-dose radiotherapy and immunotherapy resistance in tumors. Overall study context: The drug cyclophosphamide was given into a vein at 200 mg/m2 every two weeks, one day before radiation and immunotherapy.

TRAV- and TRBV-specific primers primed first-strand cDNA, covering alpha and beta chains. A roughly 19-cycle PCR with a constant-region primer and V-primer adapter amplified TCRs. One entry per CDR3 protein results from TCRdb running MiXCR on the reads. The repertoire consists of 65,000 to 95,000 distinct CDR3 sequences, with about 17% occurring once and the leading ten covering approximately 1.5%. The CDR3 is 16 amino acids. The J segment lost 8 bases and the V segment lost 7 bases, leaving 16 bases of the junction unmatched. Germline loops: CDR1 SEHNR, CDR2 FQNEAQ (reference sequence). Here the sequenced sample was PBMCs, taken after low-dose radiotherapy plus immunotherapy. This clonotype was sampled from a male donor with prostate cancer. V usage is TRBV7-9 and J usage is TRBJ2-1, with 8 bases aligning to TRBD1. CDR3 in DNA: TGTGCCAGCACCGACGGCTTACAGGGGGGACGGGATGAGCAGTTCTTC. It specifies CASTDGLQGGRDEQFF.